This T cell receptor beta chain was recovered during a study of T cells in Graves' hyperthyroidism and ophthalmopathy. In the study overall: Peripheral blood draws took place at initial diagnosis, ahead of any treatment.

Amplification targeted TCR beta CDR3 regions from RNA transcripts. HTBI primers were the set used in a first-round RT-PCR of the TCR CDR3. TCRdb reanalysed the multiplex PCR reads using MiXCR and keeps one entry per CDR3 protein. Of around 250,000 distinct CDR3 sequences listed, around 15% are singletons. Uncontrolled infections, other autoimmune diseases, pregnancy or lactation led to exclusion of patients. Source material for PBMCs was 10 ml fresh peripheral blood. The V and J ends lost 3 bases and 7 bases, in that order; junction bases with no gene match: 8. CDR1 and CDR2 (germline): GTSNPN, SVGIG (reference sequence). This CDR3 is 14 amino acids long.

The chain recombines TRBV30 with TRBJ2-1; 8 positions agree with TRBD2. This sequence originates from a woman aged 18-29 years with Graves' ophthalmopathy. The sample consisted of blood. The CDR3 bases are TGTGCCTGGAGAGTTGCGGGGGGTGGAAATGAGCAGTTCTTC. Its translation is CAWRVAGGGNEQFF.